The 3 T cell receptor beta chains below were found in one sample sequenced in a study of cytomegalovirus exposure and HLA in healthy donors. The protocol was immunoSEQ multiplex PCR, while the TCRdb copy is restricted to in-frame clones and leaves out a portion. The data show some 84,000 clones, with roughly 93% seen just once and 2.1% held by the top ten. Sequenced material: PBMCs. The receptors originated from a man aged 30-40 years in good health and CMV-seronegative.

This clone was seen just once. This chain's CDR3 is CASKRAGPDTQYF. DNA for the CDR3: TGTGCCAGCAAGCGGGCCGGACCAGATACGCAGTATTTT. The chain combines TRBV6-5 with TRBJ2-3, with TRBD2 as a possible D gene (6 bases). Between the trimmed V and J ends, which lost 7 bases and 4 bases, there was a span of 12 bases. CDR1 is MNHEY and CDR2 is SVGAGI in the germline V gene. The CDR3 contains 13 residues.

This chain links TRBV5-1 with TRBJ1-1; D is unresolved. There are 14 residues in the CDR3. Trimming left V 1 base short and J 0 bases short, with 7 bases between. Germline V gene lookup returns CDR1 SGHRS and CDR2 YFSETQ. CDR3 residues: CASSLSYMNTEAFF. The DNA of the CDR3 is TGCGCCAGCAGCTTGAGTTACATGAACACTGAAGCTTTCTTT.

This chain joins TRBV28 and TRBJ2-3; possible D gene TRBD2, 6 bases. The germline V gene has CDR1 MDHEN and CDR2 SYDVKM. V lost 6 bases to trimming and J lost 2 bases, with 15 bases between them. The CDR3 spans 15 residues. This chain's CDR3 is CASSNFGRNTDTQYF. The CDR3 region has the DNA TGTGCCAGCAGCAACTTCGGGAGAAACACAGATACGCAGTATTTT.